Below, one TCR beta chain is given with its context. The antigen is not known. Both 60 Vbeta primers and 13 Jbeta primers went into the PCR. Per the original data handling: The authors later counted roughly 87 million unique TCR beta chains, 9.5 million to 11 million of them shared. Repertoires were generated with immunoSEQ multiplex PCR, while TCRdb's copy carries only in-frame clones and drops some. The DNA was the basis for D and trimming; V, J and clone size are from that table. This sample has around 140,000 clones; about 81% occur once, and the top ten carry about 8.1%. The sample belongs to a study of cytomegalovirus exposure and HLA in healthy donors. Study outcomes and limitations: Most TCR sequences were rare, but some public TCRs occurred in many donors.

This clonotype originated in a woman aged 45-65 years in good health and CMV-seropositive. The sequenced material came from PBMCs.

The CDR3 loop is CASGGERRAGNTIYF. CDR3 DNA sequence: TGTGCCAGTGGGGGGGAACGGAGGGCTGGAAACACCATATATTTT. The V and J genes are TRBV9 and TRBJ1-3; a weak D match, TRBD1 (5 bases). CDR1 is SGDLS, CDR2 YYNGEE, per germline. Trimming cost V 8 bases and J 2 bases, with 17 bases left between them. This CDR3 contains 15 residues.